What follows are 25 T cell receptor beta chains derived from one specimen sequenced in a study of blood T cell repertoires in COVID-19. The assay was immunoSEQ multiplex PCR, and TCRdb's table has in-frame clones only and misses some. The sample includes over 80,000 clones, about 74% of them seen just once. The sample taken for sequencing was peripheral blood. These receptors originate from a man aged 65 to 79 with COVID-19, enrolled during active disease.

V and J are TRBV18 and TRBJ2-2, with 7 bases identical to TRBD1. With V trimmed by 3 bases and J by 6 bases, 1 base remained unmatched. This CDR3 contains 13 residues. The germline V gene has CDR1 KGHSH and CDR2 LQKENI. In nucleotides, the CDR3 is TGTGCCAGCTCACCCGACAGGGCCGGGGAGCTGTTTTTT. This translates into CASSPDRAGELFF.

This chain joins TRBV7-9 and TRBJ1-1, with D maybe TRBD1 (6 bases). The CDR3 totals 15 residues. The germline V gene encodes CDR1 SEHNR and CDR2 FQNEAQ (reference sequence). Deletions cut 1 base from V and 2 bases from J, with 11 bases between. DNA for the CDR3: TGTGCCAGCAGCTTAGGCGACAGGAGAAACACTGAAGCTTTCTTT. Protein sequence: CASSLGDRRNTEAFF.

Here the CDR3 DNA reads TGTGCCAGCAGCTTAGAACTAGCGCTCCCCGGGGAGCTGTTTTTT. This encodes CASSLELALPGELFF. The genes are TRBV7-6 and TRBJ2-2; 7 bases are a match to TRBD2. The germline V gene encodes CDR1 SGHVS and CDR2 FNYEAQ. This CDR3 spans 15 amino acids. V shed 1 base, J shed 6 bases, and the junction held 5 bases outside the gene matches.

V usage is TRBV28 and J usage is TRBJ1-6, with D possibly matching TRBD1 (6 bases). V lost 3 bases and J 7 bases, leaving 19 bases between the germline ends. This CDR3 has 17 residues. From germline, CDR1 is MDHEN and CDR2 SYDVKM. The CDR3 protein is CASSFTPPGTRNSPLHF. The CDR3 DNA is TGTGCCAGCAGTTTTACCCCCCCGGGGACACGGAATTCACCCCTCCACTTT.

This clone has only a few counts. The J gene is TRBJ2-7, the V gene TRBV4-1; 7 bases align to TRBD1. The CDR3 totals 14 residues. CDR1 MGHRA and CDR2 YSYEKL come from the germline V gene. J gave up 0 bases and V 4 bases, and 3 bases lay outside the gene matches. In nucleotides, the CDR3 is TGCGCCAGCAGCCCAAGGGGGCTCTCCTACGAGCAGTACTTC. It encodes CASSPRGLSYEQYF.

This clone was seen only once. The V call is TRBV15, the J call TRBJ2-7, with 11 bases that match TRBD2. The CDR3 runs 16 residues. The J segment lost 3 bases and the V segment lost 3 bases, leaving 7 bases of the junction unmatched. CDR1 and CDR2 from the germline V gene are LNHNV and YYDKDF (reference sequence). The CDR3 coding sequence is TGTGCCACCAGCAGGGGTAGCGGGAGGGCCGTCTACGAGCAGTACTTC. Its translation: CATSRGSGRAVYEQYF.

The V call is TRBV27, the J call TRBJ2-5; D call uncertain. The CDR3 covers 12 residues. Trimming stripped 0 bases from V and 5 bases from J, with 4 bases between. Per the germline V gene, CDR1 is MNHEY and CDR2 is SMNVEV (reference sequence). Here the CDR3 DNA reads TGTGCCAGCAGTTTATCTGGCGAGACCCAGTACTTC. Its translation is CASSLSGETQYF.

V and J are TRBV16 and TRBJ1-2; D unclear. The CDR3 is made up of 13 amino acids. CDR1 is KGHSY and CDR2 is FQNENV in the germline V gene. The germline V and J ends were trimmed by 2 bases and 2 bases, with 6 bases remaining between them. CDR3 nucleotide sequence: TGTGCCAGCAGCCAAGGCCAGAACTATGGCTACACCTTC. It translates to CASSQGQNYGYTF.

The gene calls are TRBV4-3 and TRBJ2-2; the D gene is possibly TRBD2 (5 bases). V was pared by 3 bases and J by 6 bases, with 14 bases between. CDR1 is LGHNA and CDR2 is YSLEER in the germline V gene. The CDR3 consists of 15 residues. The CDR3 protein is CASSQLRVEAGELFF. CDR3 in DNA: TGCGCCAGCAGCCAGTTGAGGGTGGAGGCCGGGGAGCTGTTTTTT.

This clone was seen just once. The genes are TRBV24-1 and TRBJ1-1; no clear D. Trimming removed 4 bases from V and 4 bases from J, with 18 bases in between. Looked up from germline, CDR1 is KGHDR and CDR2 is SFDVKD. This CDR3 spans 16 amino acids. Here the CDR3 DNA reads TGTGCCACCAGTGACCCCAAGACCCCGCCGGGCACTGAAGCTTTCTTT. Translating it yields CATSDPKTPPGTEAFF.

CDR3 amino acids: CASSGQGARWETEAFF. CDR3 in DNA: TGTGCCAGCAGCGGACAGGGGGCTCGATGGGAGACTGAAGCTTTCTTT. The chain carries TRBV28 and TRBJ1-1; 11 bases match TRBD1. The length of the CDR3 is 16 residues. Per the germline V gene, CDR1 is MDHEN and CDR2 is SYDVKM. Germline trimming cut 6 bases from V and 5 bases from J; bases unmatched to any gene: 11.

The CDR3 loop is CASSHRQGSYQETQYF. The CDR3 coding sequence is TGTGCCAGCAGCCACCGACAGGGGTCATACCAAGAGACCCAGTACTTC. The gene calls are TRBV7-9 and TRBJ2-5, with TRBD1 matching 8 bases. This CDR3 is 16 amino acids long. Per the germline V gene, CDR1 is SEHNR and CDR2 is FQNEAQ (reference sequence). Trimming removed 5 bases from V and 0 bases from J; junction bases left unmatched: 8.

This chain connects TRBV9 to TRBJ2-5; a possible D gene is TRBD2 (6 bases). The V gene lost 0 bases and the J gene lost 5 bases, with 14 bases spanning the gap. This CDR3 is 15 amino acids long. In germline, CDR1 is SGDLS, CDR2 YYNGEE. This CDR3 reads CASSVDVGSTETQYF. The CDR3 bases are TGTGCCAGCAGCGTAGATGTCGGGAGTACGGAGACCCAGTACTTC.

The CDR3 loop reads CASRTGDTEAFF. CDR3 DNA sequence: TGCGCCAGCCGGACAGGGGACACTGAAGCTTTCTTT. This sequence joins TRBV5-1 and TRBJ1-1; TRBD1 matches at 9 bases. The CDR3 spans 12 residues. CDR1 is SGHRS, CDR2 YFSETQ, per germline. Unmatched junction bases numbered 1, after V lost 7 bases and J lost 3 bases. The whole variable domain, filled in from reference TRBV5-1 and TRBJ1-1, reads KAGVTQTPRYLIKTRGQQVTLSCSPISGHRSVSWYQQTPGQGLQFLFEYFSETQRNKGNFPGRFSGRQFSNSRSEMNVSTLELGDSALYLCASRTGDTEAFFGQGTRLTVV.

This rearrangement joins TRBV10-3 to TRBJ1-2, with D perhaps TRBD1 (6 bases). The CDR3 consists of 12 residues. In germline, CDR1 is ENHRY, CDR2 SYGVKD. V was pared by 3 bases and J by 8 bases, with 10 bases between. CDR3 bases: TGTGCCATCAGTGAAAACAGGGCGGGCTACACCTTC. It translates to CAISENRAGYTF.

This clone was detected only a few times. The CDR3 sequence is CASKGVSNQPQHF. CDR3 bases: TGTGCCAGCAAGGGGGTGAGCAATCAGCCCCAGCATTTT. This rearrangement joins TRBV6-5 to TRBJ1-5; D perhaps matches TRBD1 (6 bases). The CDR3 contains 13 residues. Germline V gives CDR1 MNHEY, CDR2 SVGAGI. Between the trimmed V and J ends, which lost 7 bases and 1 base, there was a span of 8 bases.

This clone has a handful of counts. V usage is TRBV4-1 and J usage is TRBJ1-4; possibly TRBD1 for D (6 bases). V gave up 4 bases and J gave up 2 bases, with 14 bases separating them. This CDR3 is built from 16 residues. The germline gives CDR1 MGHRA, CDR2 YSYEKL. The CDR3 nucleotides are TGCGCCAGCAGCCGGACCACAGGGCGGACTAATGAAAAACTGTTTTTT. Translation: CASSRTTGRTNEKLFF.

The chain carries TRBV3-1 (or the pseudogene TRBV3-2) and TRBJ2-5, with TRBD1 identical over 11 bases. The germline V gene encodes CDR1 LGHDT and CDR2 YNNKEL (reference sequence). V was pared by 0 bases and J by 5 bases, with 11 bases of the junction left unmatched. This CDR3 contains 18 residues. The CDR3 spells CASSQDSGQGAMGETQYF. CDR3 coding DNA: TGTGCCAGCAGCCAAGATAGCGGACAGGGGGCAATGGGGGAGACCCAGTACTTC.

The chain combines TRBV6-1 with TRBJ2-5, with TRBD2 identical over 10 bases. The junction had 2 bases not matched to a gene; V was cut back by 2 bases and J by 2 bases. This CDR3 contains 15 residues. Germline V lookup: CDR1 MNHNS, CDR2 SASEGT. CDR3 region: CASSELAGVQETQYF. CDR3 nucleotide sequence: TGTGCCAGCAGTGAACTAGCGGGAGTGCAAGAGACCCAGTACTTC.

This chain connects TRBV24-1 to TRBJ2-1; D is possibly TRBD1 (6 bases). The CDR3 is made up of 14 amino acids. Trimming pared 4 bases from V and 8 bases from J, leaving 14 bases between. Germline CDR1 KGHDR, CDR2 SFDVKD. This CDR3 reads CATSDRGTLDEQFF. In nucleotides, the CDR3 is TGTGCCACCAGTGACAGGGGTACTTTGGATGAGCAGTTCTTC.

This sequence joins TRBV6-2 or TRBV6-3 and TRBJ2-3; 10 nucleotides agree with TRBD1. J gave up 2 bases and V 2 bases, and 7 bases lay outside the gene matches. CDR3 length equals 17 residues. In germline, CDR1 is MNHEY, CDR2 SVGEGT. DNA of the CDR3: TGTGCCAGCAGTTACGACAGGGGGCTTGTGTCCACAGATACGCAGTATTTT. Protein sequence: CASSYDRGLVSTDTQYF.

The chain links TRBV19 to TRBJ2-1, with D perhaps matching TRBD2 (6 bases). Trimming shortened V by 2 bases and J by 4 bases, and 15 bases separated the two germline ends. CDR1 LNHDA and CDR2 SQIVND come from the germline V gene (reference sequence). The CDR3 consists of 16 residues. DNA of the CDR3: TGTGCCAGTAGTATACTCCCGACCGGGACTTACAATGAGCAGTTCTTC. As protein: CASSILPTGTYNEQFF.

The chain joins TRBV5-4 to TRBJ1-3; 7 bases are a match to TRBD1. V dropped 4 bases and J dropped 2; count of bases not matched to a gene: 9. CDR1 is SGHNT and CDR2 is YYREEE in the germline V gene (reference sequence). This CDR3 is built from 16 residues. The CDR3 DNA is TGTGCCAGCAGCGGACCGGGACAGAACCCTGGAAACACCATATATTTT. Translation gives CASSGPGQNPGNTIYF.

The V and J genes are TRBV9 and TRBJ1-5, with D possibly matching TRBD1 (5 bases). The CDR3 runs 15 residues. The germline V and J ends were trimmed by 5 bases and 2 bases, with 14 bases remaining between them. Per germline, CDR1 SGDLS and CDR2 YYNGEE. For the CDR3, the DNA is TGTGCCAGCAGTGCTTCGGGGGTCGGCAATCAGCCCCAGCATTTT. This translates into CASSASGVGNQPQHF.

V is TRBV28 and J is TRBJ2-7; D possibly corresponds to TRBD2 (5 bases). CDR3 size: 14 residues. The V end lost 6 bases, the J end lost 2 bases, and 14 bases lay between the germline ends. In germline, CDR1 is MDHEN, CDR2 SYDVKM. DNA of the CDR3: TGTGCCAGCAGCGTTGGAGGCAGAGCCTACGAGCAGTACTTC. Its translation: CASSVGGRAYEQYF.